This passage covers 29 T cell receptor beta chains from one sample sequenced in a study of beta chain features in type 1 diabetes. Reverse transcribing all isolated RNA meant expressed TCRB transcripts were sequenced. Method: immunoSEQ multiplex PCR; TCRdb's copy keeps in-frame clones and lacks some. The sample yields 900,000 or so clones, roughly a sixth seen once. Sequenced sample: naive CD4+ T cells from blood. The receptors here all came from a woman aged 18-35 years in good health.

A few counts support this clone. The rearrangement links TRBV7-3 to TRBJ2-2; D is unclear. Between the trimmed V and J ends, which lost 4 bases and 4 bases, there was a span of 10 bases. There are 14 residues in the CDR3. Germline V gene data show CDR1 as SGHTA and CDR2 as FQGTGA. The DNA for the CDR3 is TGTGCCAGCAGCTCCACGTGGGGCACCGGGGAGCTGTTTTTT. It translates to CASSSTWGTGELFF.

This clone was seen just once. J is TRBJ2-2 and V is TRBV9, with D possibly being TRBD2 (6 bases). This CDR3 has 15 residues. V was trimmed by 3 bases and J by 0 bases, leaving 9 bases between them. CDR1 and CDR2 from the germline V gene are SGDLS and YYNGEE. CDR3 sequence: CASSGKRANTGELFF. CDR3 nucleotides: TGTGCCAGCAGCGGTAAGCGGGCGAACACCGGGGAGCTGTTTTTT.

This clone occurred a few times. The chain employs TRBV28 and TRBJ2-7, with a possible D match to TRBD1 (5 bases). This CDR3 region has 14 residues. Germline assignment: CDR1 MDHEN and CDR2 SYDVKM. The V end was cut by 5 bases, the J end by 4 bases, with 15 bases between. The CDR3: CASSREQEDYEQYF. CDR3 sequence (DNA): TGTGCCAGCAGTAGAGAACAGGAAGATTACGAGCAGTACTTC. Together with reference TRBV28 and TRBJ2-7, the CDR3 gives the full variable domain: DVKVTQSSRYLVKRTGEKVFLECVQDMDHENMFWYRQDPGLGLRLIYFSYDVKMKEKGDIPEGYSVSREKKERFSLILESASTNQTSMYLCASSREQEDYEQYFGPGTRLTVT.

In its sample, this clone was seen a few times. Different DNA sequences within this sample yield the same CDR3. The chain carries TRBV28 and TRBJ1-1; D remains unclear. CDR1 and CDR2 (germline): MDHEN, SYDVKM. The CDR3 loop spans 11 amino acids. Trimming pared 2 bases from V and 8 bases from J, leaving 6 bases between. CDR3 sequence: CASSLRAEAFF. CDR3 in DNA: TGTGCCAGCAGTTTAAGGGCCGAAGCTTTCTTT.

The chain recombines TRBV28 with TRBJ2-3; D uncertain. V was pared by 2 bases and J by 4 bases, with 4 bases between. Germline CDR1 and CDR2: MDHEN and SYDVKM. The CDR3 extends over 12 amino acids. CDR3 region: CASSLDADTQYF. The CDR3 DNA follows: TGTGCCAGCAGTTTAGATGCAGATACGCAGTATTTT.

The V gene is TRBV4-3, the J gene TRBJ2-3, with 11 bases fitting TRBD2. CDR3 length equals 18 residues. Per germline, CDR1 LGHNA and CDR2 YSLEER. Trimming at V came to 0 bases and at J to 4 bases, leaving 9 bases not matched to a gene. The CDR3 reads CASSQDPPVLAGADTQYF. In nucleotides, the CDR3 is TGCGCCAGCAGCCAAGATCCCCCCGTACTAGCGGGAGCAGATACGCAGTATTTT.

This clone occurred a few times. The chain employs TRBV18 and TRBJ2-1, with TRBD1 matching over 9 bases. CDR3 length: 14 residues. Trimming cost V 6 bases and J 9 bases; bases outside gene matches: 9. CDR1 is KGHSH and CDR2 is LQKENI in the germline V gene. CDR3 sequence (DNA): TGTGCCAGCTCTCCCGGGACAGGGATTGGTGAGCAGTTCTTC. This translates into CASSPGTGIGEQFF. Filled out from reference TRBV18 and TRBJ2-1, the complete variable domain reads NAGVMQNPRHLVRRRGQEARLRCSPMKGHSHVYWYRQLPEEGLKFMVYLQKENIIDESGMPKERFSAEFPKEGPSILRIQQVVRGDSAAYFCASSPGTGIGEQFFGPGTRLTVL.

The rearrangement links TRBV4-2 to TRBJ2-5; 10 bases are shared with TRBD1. The CDR3 is made up of 17 amino acids. Germline V gives CDR1 LGHNA, CDR2 YNFKEQ. Trimming cost V 2 bases and J 4 bases; bases outside gene matches: 10. The CDR3 DNA reads as TGTGCCAGCAGCCAATTGGGGAGACAGGGGGCACGAGAGACCCAGTACTTC. Amino acid sequence: CASSQLGRQGARETQYF.

This chain links TRBV15 with TRBJ2-4; the match to TRBD1 covers 7 bases. CDR1 and CDR2 (germline): LNHNV, YYDKDF (reference sequence). The CDR3 consists of 13 residues. V shed 5 bases and J 15 bases; nucleotides not matched to a gene: 13. CDR3 amino acids: CATSQQGQTAMYF. The DNA of the CDR3 is TGTGCCACCAGCCAACAGGGACAGACCGCAATGTACTTC.

This clone was seen a few times. This chain connects TRBV10-3 to TRBJ2-7; D possibly corresponds to TRBD2 (5 bases). CDR3 length: 12 residues. Germline V gene lookup returns CDR1 ENHRY and CDR2 SYGVKD. Trimming removed 10 bases from V and 3 bases from J, with 13 bases in between. This chain's CDR3 is CATGMLDYEQYF. CDR3 in DNA: TGTGCCACCGGGATGCTAGACTACGAGCAGTACTTC.

The chain uses TRBV18 and TRBJ2-7, with D possibly called TRBD1 or TRBD2 (7 bases each). Germline CDR1 is KGHSH and CDR2 is LQKENI. This CDR3 has 13 amino acids. The germline V and J ends were trimmed by 6 bases and 5 bases, with 14 bases remaining between them. CDR3 nucleotides: TGTGCCAGCTCGGGGGGGACAGAACACGAGCAGTACTTC. Amino acid sequence: CASSGGTEHEQYF.

This clone was counted a few times. The junction and the germline gene differ at one end; a read error may be behind it. This chain joins TRBV7-7 and TRBJ2-1, with D hard to call. CDR3 length equals 14 residues. Germline V gene data show CDR1 as SSHAT and CDR2 as FNYEAQ (reference sequence). The CDR3 nucleotides are TGTGCTAGCAGCTTTAGTCCGAGCACCAATGAGCAGTTCTTC. Translating gives CASSFSPSTNEQFF.

This chain joins TRBV7-3 and TRBJ2-5; D is uncertain. Germline CDR1 is SGHTA and CDR2 is FQGTGA. The CDR3 runs to 14 residues. Trimming removed 2 bases at V and 1 base at J, with 8 bases between. CDR3 amino acids: CASSLRPGQETQYF. CDR3 DNA sequence: TGTGCCAGCAGCTTACGTCCGGGCCAAGAGACCCAGTACTTC. Full variable domain (remainder filled in from reference TRBV7-3 and TRBJ2-5): GAGVSQTPSNKVTEKGKYVELRCDPISGHTALYWYRQSLGQGPEFLIYFQGTGAADDSGLPNDRFFAVRPEGSVSTLKIQRTERGDSAVYLCASSLRPGQETQYFGPGTRLLVL.

On this clone itself: At the DNA level, this CDR3 is encoded by other sequences in the same sample as well. The chain has TRBV4-1 and TRBJ2-3, with D hard to call. The V and J ends lost 0 bases and 6 bases respectively, with 4 bases between them. The CDR3 has 12 residues. Germline V CDR1 and CDR2: MGHRA, YSYEKL. The CDR3 DNA sequence: TGCGCCAGCAGCCAAGACAGGGATACGCAGTATTTT. Translation gives CASSQDRDTQYF.

V and J are TRBV6-6 and TRBJ2-5; unclear D gene. The CDR3 length is 11 residues. V was shortened by 8 bases and J by 2 bases, with 6 bases between the two germline ends. Per germline, CDR1 MNHNY and CDR2 SVGAGI (reference sequence). The CDR3, as DNA: TGTGCCAGCGCAACTCAAGAGACCCAGTACTTC. Translated: CASATQETQYF.

Ten or more counts support this clone. The genes are TRBV10-3 and TRBJ2-1; the match to TRBD2 covers 8 bases. The CDR3 consists of 13 residues. CDR1 and CDR2 from the germline V gene are ENHRY and SYGVKD. V was clipped by 2 bases and J by 10 bases; unmatched bases: 4. The CDR3 region has the DNA TGTGCCATCAGTGAGGTTACTAGCGGAGAGCAGTTCTTC. Translating gives CAISEVTSGEQFF.

Only a few counts were recorded for this clone. The same CDR3 arises from other DNA sequences in this sample as well. This chain joins TRBV9 and TRBJ2-1; 14 nucleotides align to TRBD2. V was pared by 0 bases and J by 7 bases, with 3 bases of the junction left unmatched. CDR3 length: 16 residues. Germline V gene lookup returns CDR1 SGDLS and CDR2 YYNGEE. DNA for the CDR3: TGTGCCAGCAGCGTAGGGGGACTAGCGGGAGTAAATGAGCAGTTCTTC. Amino acid sequence: CASSVGGLAGVNEQFF. The entire variable domain, with the rest obtained from reference TRBV9 and TRBJ2-1, is as follows: DSGVTQTPKHLITATGQRVTLRCSPRSGDLSVYWYQQSLDQGLQFLIQYYNGEERAKGNILERFSAQQFPDLHSELNLSSLELGDSALYFCASSVGGLAGVNEQFFGPGTRLTVL.

This clone was observed a single time. The genes are TRBV2 and TRBJ2-7; TRBD2 is a possible D gene (6 bases). V lost 0 bases and J 3 bases, leaving 12 bases between the germline ends. The CDR3 is made up of 15 amino acids. Germline loops: CDR1 SNHLY, CDR2 FYNNEI. The CDR3 bases are TGTGCCAGCAGTGAAGCGTACGGAGGGGACTACGAGCAGTACTTC. It yields the protein CASSEAYGGDYEQYF. The complete variable domain, with remaining parts taken from reference TRBV2 and TRBJ2-7, reads EPEVTQTPSHQVTQMGQEVILRCVPISNHLYFYWYRQILGQKVEFLVSFYNNEISEKSEIFDDQFSVERPDGSNFTLKIRSTKLEDSAMYFCASSEAYGGDYEQYFGPGTRLTVT.

The CDR3 region has the DNA TGTGCCAGCAGCTTAGCGCTAGCGGTAACCACAGATACGCAGTATTTT. It yields the protein CASSLALAVTTDTQYF. The chain has TRBV11-2 and TRBJ2-3, with 7 positions matching TRBD2. The V gene end was trimmed by 1 base and the J gene end by 2 bases; junction bases not matched to a gene: 6. The CDR3 extends over 16 amino acids. The germline V gene has CDR1 SGHAT and CDR2 FQNNGV. Filled out from reference TRBV11-2 and TRBJ2-3, the complete variable domain reads EAGVAQSPRYKIIEKRQSVAFWCNPISGHATLYWYQQILGQGPKLLIQFQNNGVVDDSQLPKDRFSAERLKGVDSTLKIQPAKLEDSAVYLCASSLALAVTTDTQYFGPGTRLTVL.

The chain recombines TRBV19 with TRBJ1-2; D is uncertain. The CDR3 length is 13 residues. Trimming pared 3 bases from V and 2 bases from J, leaving 7 bases between. Germline CDR1 and CDR2: LNHDA and SQIVND (reference sequence). The CDR3 nucleotides are TGTGCCAGTAGTATTAACAGCAACTATGGCTACACCTTC. Protein sequence: CASSINSNYGYTF.

This clone was counted between two and nine times. This rearrangement joins TRBV18 to TRBJ2-7; tentatively, D is TRBD2 (5 bases). V lost 3 bases to trimming and J lost 4 bases, with 10 bases between them. The CDR3 spans 13 residues. From germline, CDR1 is KGHSH and CDR2 LQKENI. In nucleotides, the CDR3 is TGTGCCAGCTCACCGGGAGCGGCTTACGAGCAGTACTTC. Translated: CASSPGAAYEQYF.

This clone turned up a few times. V is TRBV27 and J is TRBJ2-1; no clear D gene. This CDR3 is 13 amino acids long. V lost 0 bases and J 7 bases, leaving 7 bases between the germline ends. From germline, CDR1 is MNHEY and CDR2 SMNVEV (reference sequence). CDR3 residues: CASSLSRRNEQFF. In nucleotides, the CDR3 is TGTGCCAGCAGTTTATCCCGGCGAAATGAGCAGTTCTTC.

The chain employs TRBV7-9 and TRBJ1-5; D gene ambiguous. Per germline, CDR1 SEHNR and CDR2 FQNEAQ (reference sequence). The V end was cut by 4 bases, the J end by 11 bases, with 12 bases between. CDR3 size: 12 residues. This CDR3 reads CASSSAGSAQHF. The CDR3 DNA reads as TGTGCCAGCAGCTCTGCAGGTTCAGCCCAGCATTTT.

J is TRBJ2-3 and V is TRBV4-2; D is possibly TRBD1 (6 bases). The CDR3 extends over 14 amino acids. V was shortened by 1 base and J by 2 bases, with 7 bases between the two germline ends. Germline CDR1 LGHNA, CDR2 YNFKEQ. The chain's CDR3 is CASSQGGHTDTQYF. The CDR3, as DNA: TGTGCCAGCAGCCAAGGGGGGCACACAGATACGCAGTATTTT.

This clone was recorded a few times. This rearrangement joins TRBV11-2 to TRBJ2-5; 7 nucleotides line up with TRBD2. V shed 0 bases, J shed 5 bases, and the junction held 9 bases outside the gene matches. CDR1 and CDR2 from the germline V gene are SGHAT and FQNNGV. The length of the CDR3 is 16 residues. The CDR3 here is CASSLDPAGRGETQYF. The DNA of the CDR3 is TGTGCCAGCAGCTTAGATCCGGCAGGGAGGGGCGAGACCCAGTACTTC.

The chain is built from TRBV4-1 and TRBJ1-4, with no clear D. The CDR3 spans 14 residues. CDR1 MGHRA and CDR2 YSYEKL come from the germline V gene. Trimming left V 1 base short and J 7 bases short, with 10 bases between. Here the CDR3 DNA reads TGCGCCAGCAGCCAAGTAACCCAGAGTGAAAAACTGTTTTTT. Translating it yields CASSQVTQSEKLFF.

The rearrangement joins TRBV14 to TRBJ2-1; D may be TRBD1 or TRBD2 (5 bases each). Trimming took off 9 bases at V and 6 bases at J, with 9 bases between the two ends. CDR1 is SGHDN and CDR2 is FVKESK in the germline V gene. CDR3 length: 11 amino acids. CDR3 in amino acids: CASAGANEQFF. DNA of the CDR3: TGTGCCAGTGCCGGGGCCAATGAGCAGTTCTTC.

This chain connects TRBV28 to TRBJ2-1, with 8 nucleotides matching TRBD2. The CDR3 consists of 13 residues. Trimming removed 4 bases from V and 10 bases from J; junction bases left unmatched: 6. The germline CDR1 and CDR2 sequences are MDHEN and SYDVKM. The CDR3 region has the DNA TGTGCCAGCAGTTCCGGGACTAGGCGGGAGCAGTTCTTC. Translation: CASSSGTRREQFF.

The rearrangement links TRBV7-9 to TRBJ1-5; D is undetermined. Trimming removed 5 bases at V and 3 bases at J, with 14 bases between. The germline V gene has CDR1 SEHNR and CDR2 FQNEAQ (reference sequence). This CDR3 has 15 amino acids. The CDR3 DNA reads TGTGCCAGCAGCCTCGAGGGTGGGTACAATCAGCCCCAGCATTTT. It yields the protein CASSLEGGYNQPQHF.